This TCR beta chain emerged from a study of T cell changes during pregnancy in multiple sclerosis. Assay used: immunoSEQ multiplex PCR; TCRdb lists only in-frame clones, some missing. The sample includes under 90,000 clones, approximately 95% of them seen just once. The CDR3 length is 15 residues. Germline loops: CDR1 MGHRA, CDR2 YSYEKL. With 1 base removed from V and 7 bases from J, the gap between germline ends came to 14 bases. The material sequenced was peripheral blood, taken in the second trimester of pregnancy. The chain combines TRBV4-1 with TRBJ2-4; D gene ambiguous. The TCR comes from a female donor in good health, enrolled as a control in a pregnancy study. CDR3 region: CASSQGAAWVNIQYF. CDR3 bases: TGCGCCAGCAGCCAAGGGGCCGCCTGGGTTAACATTCAGTACTTC.